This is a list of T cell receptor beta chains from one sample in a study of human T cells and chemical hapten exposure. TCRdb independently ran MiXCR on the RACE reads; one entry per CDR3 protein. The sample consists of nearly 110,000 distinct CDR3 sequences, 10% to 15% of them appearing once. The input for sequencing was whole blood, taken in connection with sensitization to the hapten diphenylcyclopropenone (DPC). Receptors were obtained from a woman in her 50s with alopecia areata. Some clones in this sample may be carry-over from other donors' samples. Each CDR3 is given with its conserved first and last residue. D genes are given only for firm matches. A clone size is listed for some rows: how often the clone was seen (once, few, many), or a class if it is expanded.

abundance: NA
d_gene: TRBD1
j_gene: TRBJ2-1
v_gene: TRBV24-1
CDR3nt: TGTGCCACCAGTAGACAGGGCAATGAGCAGTTCTTC
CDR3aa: CATSRQGNEQFF

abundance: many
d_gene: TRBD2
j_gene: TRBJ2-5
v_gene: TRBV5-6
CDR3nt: TGTGCCAGCAGCCTCCGACTAGCGGGACAAGAGACCCAGTACTTC
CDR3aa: CASSLRLAGQETQYF

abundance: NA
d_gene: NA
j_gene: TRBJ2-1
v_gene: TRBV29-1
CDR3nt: TGCAGCGTTGCAGTGACCATCTACAATGAGCAGTTCTTC
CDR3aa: CSVAVTIYNEQFF

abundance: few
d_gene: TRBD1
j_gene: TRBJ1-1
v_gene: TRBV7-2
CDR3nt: TGTGCCAGCAGCTTAGTTTCAGGCAGGGGGCGATCTGAAGCTTTCTTT
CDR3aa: CASSLVSGRGRSEAFF

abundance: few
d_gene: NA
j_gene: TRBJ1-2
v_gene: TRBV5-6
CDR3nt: TGTGCCAGCAGCTTTCCCGGGACACCCTACTATGGCTACACCTTC
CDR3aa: CASSFPGTPYYGYTF

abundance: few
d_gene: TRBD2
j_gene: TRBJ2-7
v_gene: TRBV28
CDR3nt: TGTGCCAGCAAAAGGAGTACTAGCGGGAGAGGTTACGAGCAGTACTTC
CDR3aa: CASKRSTSGRGYEQYF

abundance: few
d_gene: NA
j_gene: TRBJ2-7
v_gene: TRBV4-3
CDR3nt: TGCGCCAGCAGCCAAGGTTTAGGTGGAAGAGAGCAGTACTTC
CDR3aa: CASSQGLGGREQYF

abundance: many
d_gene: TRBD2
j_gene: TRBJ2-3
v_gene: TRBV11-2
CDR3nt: TGTGCCAGCGGGTTAGCGGGAGGCACAGATACGCAGTATTTT
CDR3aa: CASGLAGGTDTQYF

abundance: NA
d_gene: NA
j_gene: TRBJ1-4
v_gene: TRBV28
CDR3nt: TGTGCCAGCGGGTTCCAAGGCGGTAGAGAAAAACTGTTTTTT
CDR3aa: CASGFQGGREKLFF

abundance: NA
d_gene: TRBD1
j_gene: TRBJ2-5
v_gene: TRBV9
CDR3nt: TGTGCCAGCAGCCCAGGACAGGGGTCTTTCCAAGAGACCCAGTACTTC
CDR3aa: CASSPGQGSFQETQYF

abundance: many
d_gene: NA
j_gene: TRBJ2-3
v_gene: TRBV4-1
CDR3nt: TGCGCCAGCAGCCGAGACGAGTCCACAGATACGCAGTATTTT
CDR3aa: CASSRDESTDTQYF

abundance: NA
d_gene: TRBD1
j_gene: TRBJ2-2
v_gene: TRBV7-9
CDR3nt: TGTGCCAGCAGCGCACAGGGGCCCAGAGGATCCGGGGAGCTGTTTTTT
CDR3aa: CASSAQGPRGSGELFF

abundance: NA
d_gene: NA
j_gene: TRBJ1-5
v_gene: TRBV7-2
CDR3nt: TGTGCCAGCAGCCCCCCGGCCAGGGGTAATCAGCCCCAGCATTTT
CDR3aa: CASSPPARGNQPQHF

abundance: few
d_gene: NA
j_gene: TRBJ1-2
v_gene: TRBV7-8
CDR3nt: TGTGCCAGCAGCTTAGAACCTAACACCGTGTACTATGGCTACACCTTC
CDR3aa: CASSLEPNTVYYGYTF

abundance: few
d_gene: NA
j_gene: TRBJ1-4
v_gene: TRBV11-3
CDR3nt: TGTGCCAGCAGCCGCGGACAGAATGAAAAACTGTTTTTT
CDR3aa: CASSRGQNEKLFF

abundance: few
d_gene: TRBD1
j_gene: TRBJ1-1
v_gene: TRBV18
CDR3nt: TGTGCCAGCTCACCGCGAGGGACAGTGATGAACACTGAAGCTTTCTTT
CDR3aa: CASSPRGTVMNTEAFF

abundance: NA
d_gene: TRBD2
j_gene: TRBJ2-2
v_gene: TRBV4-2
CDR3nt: TGTGCCAGCAGCCAAGATTCGGCACTAGCGGGAGCAGAAGTAGTCGGCGGGGAGCTGTTTTTT
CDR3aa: CASSQDSALAGAEVVGGELFF

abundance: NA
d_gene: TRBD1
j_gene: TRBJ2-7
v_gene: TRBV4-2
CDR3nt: TGTGCCAGCAGCCAGGGGGGACAGGACCACTACGAGCAGTACTTC
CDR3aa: CASSQGGQDHYEQYF

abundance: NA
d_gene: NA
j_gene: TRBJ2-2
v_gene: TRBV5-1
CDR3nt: TGCGCCAGCAGCTTGGGGAGGCAGAACACCGGGGAGCTGTTTTTT
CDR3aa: CASSLGRQNTGELFF

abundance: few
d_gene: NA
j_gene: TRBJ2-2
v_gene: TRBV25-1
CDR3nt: TGTGCCAGCAGTCATAGAGAGGAGCTGTTTTTT
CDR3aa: CASSHREELFF

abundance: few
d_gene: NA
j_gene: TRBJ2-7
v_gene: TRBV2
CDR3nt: TGTGCCAGCCACCGGGACAAGTTATACGAGCAGTACTTC
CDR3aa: CASHRDKLYEQYF

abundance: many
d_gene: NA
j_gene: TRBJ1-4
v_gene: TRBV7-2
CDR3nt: TGTGCCAGCAGTTTCGGGGGCGCCGGAGAAAAACTGTTTTTT
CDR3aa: CASSFGGAGEKLFF

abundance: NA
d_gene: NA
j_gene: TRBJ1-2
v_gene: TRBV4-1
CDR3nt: TGCGCCAGCAGCCAAGTAGATTACGACTACACCTTC
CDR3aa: CASSQVDYDYTF

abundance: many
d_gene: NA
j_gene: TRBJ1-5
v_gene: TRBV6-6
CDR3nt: TGTGCCAGCAGTTACTCGATCGAGTCGGGGGTCAATCAGCCCCAGCATTTT
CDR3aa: CASSYSIESGVNQPQHF

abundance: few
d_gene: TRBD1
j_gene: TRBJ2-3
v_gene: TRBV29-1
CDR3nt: TGCAGCGGCGGACAGGGTTGGACAGATACGCAGTATTTT
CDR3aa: CSGGQGWTDTQYF

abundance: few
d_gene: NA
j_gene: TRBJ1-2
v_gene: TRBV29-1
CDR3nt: TGCAGCGTCACGACAGGCTATGGCTACACCTTC
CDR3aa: CSVTTGYGYTF

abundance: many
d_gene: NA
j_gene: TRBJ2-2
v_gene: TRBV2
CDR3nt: TGTGCCAGCAAAGGAGGGGTTGGGGAGCTGTTTTTT
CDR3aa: CASKGGVGELFF

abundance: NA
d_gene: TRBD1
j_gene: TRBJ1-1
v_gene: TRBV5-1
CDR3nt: TGCGCCAGCTCCGGACAGGAGGCCACTGAAGCTTTCTTT
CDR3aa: CASSGQEATEAFF

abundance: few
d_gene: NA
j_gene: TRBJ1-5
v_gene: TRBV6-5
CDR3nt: TGTGCCAGCAGTTACAAGGTTAGCAATCAGCCCCAGCATTTT
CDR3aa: CASSYKVSNQPQHF

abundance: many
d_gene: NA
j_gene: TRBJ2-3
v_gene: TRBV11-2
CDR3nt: TGTGCCAGCAGCTTGCATCAGCGGGGCACAGATACGCAGTATTTT
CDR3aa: CASSLHQRGTDTQYF

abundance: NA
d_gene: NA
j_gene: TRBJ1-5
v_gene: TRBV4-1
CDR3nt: TGCGCCAGCAGCCAAGATTTTTGGGGTCTTCAGCCCCAGCATTTT
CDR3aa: CASSQDFWGLQPQHF

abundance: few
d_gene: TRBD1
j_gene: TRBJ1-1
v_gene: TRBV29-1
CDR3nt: TGCAGCGTTTTCCAGGGGGGGCGGAACACTGAAGCTTTCTTT
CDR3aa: CSVFQGGRNTEAFF

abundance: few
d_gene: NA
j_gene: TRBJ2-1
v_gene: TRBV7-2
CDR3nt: TGTGCCAGCAGCTTAGCTGCAGGGCACTTCAATGAGCAGTTCTTC
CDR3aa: CASSLAAGHFNEQFF

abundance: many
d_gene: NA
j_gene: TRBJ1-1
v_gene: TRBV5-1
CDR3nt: TGCGCCAGCAGCTCGAAAACCGGGACGAACACTGAAGCTTTCTTT
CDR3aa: CASSSKTGTNTEAFF

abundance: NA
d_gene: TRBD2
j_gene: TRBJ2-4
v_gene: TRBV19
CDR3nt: TGTGCCAGTACCACGAGGGAGGGAAAGAACATTCAGTACTTC
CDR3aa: CASTTREGKNIQYF

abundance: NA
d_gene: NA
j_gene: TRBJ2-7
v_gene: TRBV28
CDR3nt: TGTGCCGGCACCAGGGGGGGCGGTGACGAGCAGTACTTC
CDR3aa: CAGTRGGGDEQYF